The present T cell receptor beta chain was sequenced within a study of cytomegalovirus exposure and HLA in healthy donors. Study-wide points: Reportedly, cytomegalovirus status was diagnosed with high sensitivity and specificity.

Both 60 Vbeta primers and 13 Jbeta primers went into the PCR. Profiling relied on immunoSEQ multiplex PCR, and the TCRdb table lists in-frame clones only, not all of them. The data contain roughly 200,000 clones, approximately 78% of them singletons. A note on this clone: Its antigen is unknown.

Sequenced sample: PBMCs. This receptor was obtained from a woman aged 40 to 50 in good health and CMV-seronegative.

The CDR3: CASSLTGRSGEQYF. Here the CDR3 DNA reads TGTGCCAGCAGTTTAACCGGGAGATCGGGCGAGCAGTACTTC. The rearrangement joins TRBV27 to TRBJ2-5; D perhaps matches TRBD2 (6 bases). Matching the DNA end better, TRBJ2-7 makes the J call doubtful. The CDR3 contains 14 residues. The germline V gene encodes CDR1 MNHEY and CDR2 SMNVEV (reference sequence).